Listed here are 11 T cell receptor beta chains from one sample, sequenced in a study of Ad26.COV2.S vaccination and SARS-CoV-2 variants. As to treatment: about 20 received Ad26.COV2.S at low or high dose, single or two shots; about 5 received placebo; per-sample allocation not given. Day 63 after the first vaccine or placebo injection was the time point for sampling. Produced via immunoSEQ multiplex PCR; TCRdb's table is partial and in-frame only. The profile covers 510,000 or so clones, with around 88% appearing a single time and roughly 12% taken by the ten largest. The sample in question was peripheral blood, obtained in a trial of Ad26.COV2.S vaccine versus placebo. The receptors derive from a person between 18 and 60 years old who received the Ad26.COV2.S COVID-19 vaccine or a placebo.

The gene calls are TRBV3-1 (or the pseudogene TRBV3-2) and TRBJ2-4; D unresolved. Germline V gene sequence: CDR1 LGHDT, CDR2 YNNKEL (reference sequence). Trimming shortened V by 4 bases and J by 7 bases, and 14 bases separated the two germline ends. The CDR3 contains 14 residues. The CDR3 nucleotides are TGTGCCAGCAGCCGGGAACCTCTTCTTAACATTCAGTACTTC. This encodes CASSREPLLNIQYF.

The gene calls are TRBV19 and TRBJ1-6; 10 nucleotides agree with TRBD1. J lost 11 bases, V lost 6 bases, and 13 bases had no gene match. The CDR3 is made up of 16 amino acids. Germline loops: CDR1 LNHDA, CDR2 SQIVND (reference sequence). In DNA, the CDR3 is TGTGCCAGTAGCGAGAAAGTGGACAGGGGGTGGACACCCCTCCACTTT. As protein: CASSEKVDRGWTPLHF. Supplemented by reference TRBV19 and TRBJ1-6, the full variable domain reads DGGITQSPKYLFRKEGQNVTLSCEQNLNHDAMYWYRQDPGQGLRLIYYSQIVNDFQKGDIAEGYSVSREKKESFPLTVTSAQKNPTAFYLCASSEKVDRGWTPLHFGNGTRLTVT.

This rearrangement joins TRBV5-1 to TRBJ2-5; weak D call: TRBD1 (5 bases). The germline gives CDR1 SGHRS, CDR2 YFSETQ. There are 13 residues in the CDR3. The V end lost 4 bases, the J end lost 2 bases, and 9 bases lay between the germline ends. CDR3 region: CASSRQQQETQYF. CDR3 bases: TGCGCCAGCAGCAGACAGCAGCAAGAGACCCAGTACTTC.

CDR3: CASPRELLLSYEQYF. The CDR3 DNA sequence: TGCGCCAGCCCCCGGGAGCTGCTCCTCTCCTACGAGCAGTACTTC. This rearrangement joins TRBV10-1 to TRBJ2-7; the D gene is possibly TRBD2 (6 bases). Germline CDR1 WNHNN, CDR2 SYGVQD (reference sequence). The CDR3 loop spans 15 amino acids. V was shortened by 8 bases and J by 0 bases, with 17 bases between the two germline ends.

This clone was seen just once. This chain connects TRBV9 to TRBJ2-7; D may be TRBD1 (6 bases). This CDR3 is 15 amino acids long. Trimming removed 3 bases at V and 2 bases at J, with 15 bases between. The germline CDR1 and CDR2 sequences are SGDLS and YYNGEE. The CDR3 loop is CASSGQASLPYEQYF. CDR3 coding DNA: TGTGCCAGCAGCGGACAGGCCTCCCTACCCTACGAGCAGTACTTC.

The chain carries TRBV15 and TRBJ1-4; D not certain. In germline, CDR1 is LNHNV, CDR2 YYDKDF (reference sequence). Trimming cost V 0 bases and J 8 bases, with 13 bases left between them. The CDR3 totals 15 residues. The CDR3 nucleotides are TGTGCCACCAGCAGAGAGGGCAGGTTCCCCGAAAAACTGTTTTTT. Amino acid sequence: CATSREGRFPEKLFF. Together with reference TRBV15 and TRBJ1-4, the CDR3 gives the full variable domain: DAMVIQNPRYQVTQFGKPVTLSCSQTLNHNVMYWYQQKSSQAPKLLFHYYDKDFNNEADTPDNFQSRRPNTSFCFLDIRSPGLGDTAMYLCATSREGRFPEKLFFGSGTQLSVL.

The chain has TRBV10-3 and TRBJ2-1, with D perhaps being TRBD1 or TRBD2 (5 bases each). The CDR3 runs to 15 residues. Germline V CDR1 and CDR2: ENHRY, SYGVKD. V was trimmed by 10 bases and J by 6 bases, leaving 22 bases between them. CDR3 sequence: CATLPGSGTLNEQFF. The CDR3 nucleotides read TGTGCCACCCTACCAGGGTCGGGGACCCTCAATGAGCAGTTCTTC.

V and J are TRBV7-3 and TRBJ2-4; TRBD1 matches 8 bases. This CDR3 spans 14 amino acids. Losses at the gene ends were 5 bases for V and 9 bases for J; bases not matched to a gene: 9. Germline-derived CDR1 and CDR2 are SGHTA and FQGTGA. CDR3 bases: TGTGCCAGCAGCCCCGGACAGGGCCAGCGCATTCAGTACTTC. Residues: CASSPGQGQRIQYF.

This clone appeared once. The chain's CDR3 is CAWSVPWGPTEAFF. For the CDR3, the DNA is TGTGCCTGGAGTGTACCTTGGGGCCCCACTGAAGCTTTCTTT. The V and J genes are TRBV30 and TRBJ1-1, with TRBD1 as a possible D gene (5 bases). The CDR3 sequence is 14 residues long. V lost 0 bases to trimming and J lost 4 bases, with 12 bases between them. Germline lookup yields CDR1 GTSNPN and CDR2 SVGIG (reference sequence).

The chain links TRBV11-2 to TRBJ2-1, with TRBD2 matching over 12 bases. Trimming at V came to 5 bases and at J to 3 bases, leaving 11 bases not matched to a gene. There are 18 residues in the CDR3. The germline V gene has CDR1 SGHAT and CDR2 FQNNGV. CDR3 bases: TGTGCCAGCAGCCTAGCGGGAGGGCCCTTAATTCACTACAATGAGCAGTTCTTC. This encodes CASSLAGGPLIHYNEQFF.

CDR3 nucleotide sequence: TGCGCCAGCAGCGTCGGGGGGGACTATGGCTACACCTTC. Amino acid sequence: CASSVGGDYGYTF. The gene calls are TRBV5-1 and TRBJ1-2; D perhaps matches TRBD1 (5 bases). Germline V gene data show CDR1 as SGHRS and CDR2 as YFSETQ. V dropped 4 bases and J dropped 3 bases, with 10 bases sitting between them. The CDR3 spans 13 residues.